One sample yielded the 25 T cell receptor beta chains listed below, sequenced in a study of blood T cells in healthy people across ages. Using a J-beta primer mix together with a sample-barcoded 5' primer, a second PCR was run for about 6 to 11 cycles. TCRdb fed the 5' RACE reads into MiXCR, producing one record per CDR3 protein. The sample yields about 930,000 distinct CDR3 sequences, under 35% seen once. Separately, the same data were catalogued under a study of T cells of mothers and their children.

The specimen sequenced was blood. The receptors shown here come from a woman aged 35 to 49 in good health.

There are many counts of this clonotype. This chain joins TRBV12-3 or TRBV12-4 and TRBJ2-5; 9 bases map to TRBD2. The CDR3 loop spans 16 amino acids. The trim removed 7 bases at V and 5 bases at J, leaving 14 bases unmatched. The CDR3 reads CASTLGLAWSAETQYF. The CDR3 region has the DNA TGTGCCAGCACCCTCGGACTAGCGTGGTCGGCGGAGACCCAGTACTTC.

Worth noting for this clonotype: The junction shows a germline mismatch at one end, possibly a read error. CDR3 coding DNA: TGTGTGTCGGGGTCTGACCGTCAGTCCCAGCATTTT. Amino acids: CVSGSDRQSQHF. This chain links TRBV28 with TRBJ1-5; D remains unclear. The CDR3 sequence is 12 residues long. Germline CDR1 MDHEN, CDR2 SYDVKM.

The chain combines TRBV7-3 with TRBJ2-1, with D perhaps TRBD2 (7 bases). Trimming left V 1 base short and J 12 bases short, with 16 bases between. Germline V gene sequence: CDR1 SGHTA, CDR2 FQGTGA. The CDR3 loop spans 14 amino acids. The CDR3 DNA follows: TGTGCCAGCAGCTTAAGGGGGGGCACAGATACGCAGTTCTTC. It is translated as CASSLRGGTDTQFF.

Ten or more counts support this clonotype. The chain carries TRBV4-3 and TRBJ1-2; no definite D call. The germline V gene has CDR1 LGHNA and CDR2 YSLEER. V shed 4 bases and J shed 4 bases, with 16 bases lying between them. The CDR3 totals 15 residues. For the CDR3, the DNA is TGCGCCAGCAGCCCCTCCCGCTTGGGGTCCTATGGCTACACCTTC. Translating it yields CASSPSRLGSYGYTF.

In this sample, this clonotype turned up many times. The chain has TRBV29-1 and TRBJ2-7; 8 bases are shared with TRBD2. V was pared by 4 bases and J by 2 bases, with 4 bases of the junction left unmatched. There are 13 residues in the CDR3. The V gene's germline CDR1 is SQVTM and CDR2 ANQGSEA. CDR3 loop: CSVVLAGAYEQYF. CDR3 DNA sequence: TGCAGCGTTGTTCTAGCGGGTGCCTACGAGCAGTACTTC.

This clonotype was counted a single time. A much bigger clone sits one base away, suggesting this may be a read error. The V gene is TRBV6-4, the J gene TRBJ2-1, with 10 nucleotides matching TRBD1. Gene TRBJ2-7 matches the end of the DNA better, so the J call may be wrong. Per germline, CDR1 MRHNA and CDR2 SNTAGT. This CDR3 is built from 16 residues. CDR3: CASSLTGGNTYNEQYF. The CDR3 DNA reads TGTGCCAGCAGTTTGACAGGGGGCAACACCTACAATGAGCAGTACTTC.

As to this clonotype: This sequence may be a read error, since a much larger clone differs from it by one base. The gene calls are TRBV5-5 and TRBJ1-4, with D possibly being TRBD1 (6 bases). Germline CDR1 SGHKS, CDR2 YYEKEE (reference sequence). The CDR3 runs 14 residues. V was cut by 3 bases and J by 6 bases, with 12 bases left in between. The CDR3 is CASSWRDTYEKLFF. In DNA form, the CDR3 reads TGTGCCAGCAGCTGGCGGGACACTTATGAAAAACTGTTTTTT.

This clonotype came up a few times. CDR3 coding DNA: TGTGCCAGCAGCTTAAGGTCGGCGGGGGGGGTCTACGAGCAGTACTTC. Protein product: CASSLRSAGGVYEQYF. The chain carries TRBV7-3 and TRBJ2-7; 9 positions agree with TRBD2. CDR1 and CDR2 (germline): SGHTA, FQGTGA. The ends lost 1 base at V and 3 bases at J; junction bases unmatched: 7. CDR3 length equals 16 residues.

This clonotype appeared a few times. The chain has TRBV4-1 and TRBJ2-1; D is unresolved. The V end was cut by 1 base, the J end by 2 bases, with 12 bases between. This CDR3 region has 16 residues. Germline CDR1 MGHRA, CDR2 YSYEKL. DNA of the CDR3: TGCGCCAGCAGCCAAGGGCGATCGGCCCCCTACAATGAGCAGTTCTTC. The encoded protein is CASSQGRSAPYNEQFF.

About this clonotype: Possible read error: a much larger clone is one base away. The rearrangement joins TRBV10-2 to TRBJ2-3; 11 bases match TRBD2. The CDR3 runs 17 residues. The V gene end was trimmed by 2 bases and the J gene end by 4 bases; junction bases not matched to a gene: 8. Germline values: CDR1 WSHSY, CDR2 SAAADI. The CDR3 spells CASSENSGGGLADTQYF. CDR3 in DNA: TGCGCCAGCAGTGAGAATAGCGGGGGGGGCCTCGCAGATACGCAGTATTTT.

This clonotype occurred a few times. The CDR3 DNA sequence: TGCGCCAGCAGCGCAAACACCGGGACTCCTAGGGGAGAGACCCAGTACTTC. Translating gives CASSANTGTPRGETQYF. The chain uses TRBV5-1 and TRBJ2-5, with a possible D match to TRBD2 (6 bases). Germline CDR1 SGHRS, CDR2 YFSETQ. V was shortened by 4 bases and J by 4 bases, with 23 bases between the two germline ends. CDR3 length: 17 amino acids.

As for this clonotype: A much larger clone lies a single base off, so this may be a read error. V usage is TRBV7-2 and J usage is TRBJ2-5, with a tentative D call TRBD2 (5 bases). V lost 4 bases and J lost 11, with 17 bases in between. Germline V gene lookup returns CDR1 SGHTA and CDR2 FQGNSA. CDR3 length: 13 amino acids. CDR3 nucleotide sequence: TGTGCCAGCAGCTCCCTAGCTCTTAATGAGCAGTACTTC. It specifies CASSSLALNEQYF.

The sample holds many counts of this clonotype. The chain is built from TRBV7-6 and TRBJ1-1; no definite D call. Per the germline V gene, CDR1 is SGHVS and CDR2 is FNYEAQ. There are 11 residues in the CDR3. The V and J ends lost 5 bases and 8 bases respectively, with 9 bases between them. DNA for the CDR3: TGTGCCAGCAGCGGAGGGCCGGAAGCTTTCTTT. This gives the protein CASSGGPEAFF.

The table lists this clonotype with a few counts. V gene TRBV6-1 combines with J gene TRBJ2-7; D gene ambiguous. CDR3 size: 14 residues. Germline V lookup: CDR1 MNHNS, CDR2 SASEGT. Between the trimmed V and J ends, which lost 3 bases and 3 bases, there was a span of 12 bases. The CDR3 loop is CASSDAGFIYEQYF. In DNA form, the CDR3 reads TGTGCCAGCAGTGACGCAGGTTTCATCTACGAGCAGTACTTC.

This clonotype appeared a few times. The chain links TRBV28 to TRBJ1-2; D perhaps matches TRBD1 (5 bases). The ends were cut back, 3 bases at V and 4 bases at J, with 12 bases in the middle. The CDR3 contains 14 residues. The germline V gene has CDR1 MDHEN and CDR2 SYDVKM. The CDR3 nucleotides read TGTGCCAGCAGTTTTGACAGCCTCTTCTATGGCTACACCTTC. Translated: CASSFDSLFYGYTF.

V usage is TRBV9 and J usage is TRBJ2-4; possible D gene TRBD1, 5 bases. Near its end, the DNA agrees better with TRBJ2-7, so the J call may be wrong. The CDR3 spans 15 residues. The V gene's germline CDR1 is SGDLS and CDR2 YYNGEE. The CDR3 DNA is TGTGCCAGCAGCTTTACAGGCGCAAGACCCTACGAGCAGTACTTC. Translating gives CASSFTGARPYEQYF.

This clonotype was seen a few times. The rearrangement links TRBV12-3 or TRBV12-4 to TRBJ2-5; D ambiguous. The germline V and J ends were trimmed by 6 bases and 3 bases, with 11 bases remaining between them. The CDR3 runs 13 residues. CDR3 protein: CASSPILKETQYF. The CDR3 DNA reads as TGTGCCAGCAGCCCCATCCTGAAAGAGACCCAGTACTTC.

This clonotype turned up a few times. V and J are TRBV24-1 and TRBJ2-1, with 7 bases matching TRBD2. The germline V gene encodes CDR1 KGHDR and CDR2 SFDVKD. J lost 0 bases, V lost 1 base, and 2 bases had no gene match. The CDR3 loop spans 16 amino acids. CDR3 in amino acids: CATSDFGGTSYNEQFF. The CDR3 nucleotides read TGTGCCACCAGTGATTTCGGGGGGACCTCCTACAATGAGCAGTTCTTC.

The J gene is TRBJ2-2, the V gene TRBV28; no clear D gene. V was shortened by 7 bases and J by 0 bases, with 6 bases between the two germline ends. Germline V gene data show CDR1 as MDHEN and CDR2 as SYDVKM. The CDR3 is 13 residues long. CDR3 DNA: TGTGCCAGCAAGGGTCCGAACACCGGGGAGCTGTTTTTT. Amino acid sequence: CASKGPNTGELFF.

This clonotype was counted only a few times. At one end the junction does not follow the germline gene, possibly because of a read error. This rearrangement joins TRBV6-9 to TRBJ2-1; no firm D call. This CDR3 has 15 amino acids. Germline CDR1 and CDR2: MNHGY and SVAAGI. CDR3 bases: TGTGCCAGCAGCTGCACCTCAGGTGATAAGAATGAGCGGTTCTTC. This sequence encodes CASSCTSGDKNERFF.

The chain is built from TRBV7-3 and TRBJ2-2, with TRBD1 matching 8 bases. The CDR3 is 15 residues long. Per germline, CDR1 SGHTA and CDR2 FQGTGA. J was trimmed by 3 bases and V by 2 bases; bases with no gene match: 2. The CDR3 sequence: CASSLYRGDTGELFF. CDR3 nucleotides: TGTGCCAGCAGCTTATACAGGGGGGACACCGGGGAGCTGTTTTTT.

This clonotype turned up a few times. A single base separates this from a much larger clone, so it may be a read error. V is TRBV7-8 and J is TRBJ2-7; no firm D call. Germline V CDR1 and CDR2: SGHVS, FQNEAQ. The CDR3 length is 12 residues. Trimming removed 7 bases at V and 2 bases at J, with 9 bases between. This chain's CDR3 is CASTGRTYEQYF. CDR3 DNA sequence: TGTGCCAGCACTGGACGCACCTACGAGCAGTACTTC.

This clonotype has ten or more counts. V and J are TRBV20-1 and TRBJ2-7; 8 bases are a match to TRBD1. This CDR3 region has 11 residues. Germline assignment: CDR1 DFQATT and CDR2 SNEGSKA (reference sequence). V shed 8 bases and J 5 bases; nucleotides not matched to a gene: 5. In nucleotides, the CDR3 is TGCAGTCCACAACAGGGGGACGAGCAGTACTTC. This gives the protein CSPQQGDEQYF.

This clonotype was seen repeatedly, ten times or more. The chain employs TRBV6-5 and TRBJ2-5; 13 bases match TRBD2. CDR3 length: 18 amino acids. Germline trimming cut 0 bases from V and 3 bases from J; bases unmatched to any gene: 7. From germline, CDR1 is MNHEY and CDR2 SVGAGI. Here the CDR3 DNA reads TGTGCCAGCAGTTACTCAGTCGGACTAGCGGGGGACAAAGAGACCCAGTACTTC. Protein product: CASSYSVGLAGDKETQYF.

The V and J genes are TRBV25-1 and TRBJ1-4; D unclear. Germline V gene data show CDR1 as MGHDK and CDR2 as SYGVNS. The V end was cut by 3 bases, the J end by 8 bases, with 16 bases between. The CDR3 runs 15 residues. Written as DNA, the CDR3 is TGTGCCAGCAGTGAGCAAAATACCGAGGAGGAAAAACTGTTTTTT. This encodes CASSEQNTEEEKLFF. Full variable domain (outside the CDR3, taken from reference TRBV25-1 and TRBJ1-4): EADIYQTPRYLVIGTGKKITLECSQTMGHDKMYWYQQDPGMELHLIHYSYGVNSTEKGDLSSESTVSRIRTEHFPLTLESARPSHTSQYLCASSEQNTEEEKLFFGSGTQLSVL.